This TCR beta chain originates from a study of T-cell memory formation after mild COVID-19. Study summary: Clusters were largely donor specific.

Germline assignment: CDR1 MNHEY and CDR2 SVGAGI. This CDR3 has 13 amino acids. Trimming removed 6 bases from V and 4 bases from J, with 12 bases in between. Only a few counts were recorded for this clonotype. Sample barcodes and UMIs were carried by the TCR alpha and TCR beta cDNA libraries that 5'RACE generated with constant-segment primers. One entry per CDR3 protein results from TCRdb running MiXCR on the 5' RACE reads. Among some 49,000 distinct CDR3 sequences, 27% were seen once, and the ten largest hold about 39%. The V and J genes are TRBV6-5 and TRBJ1-2; the D gene is possibly TRBD1 (6 bases). This sequence was found in a man younger than 35 who had mild COVID-19 (a few samples of this study predate the infection). Cell type and time point are not known. Sequencing was carried out using PBMCs or a T cell subset sorted from them (not recorded which). The CDR3 reads CASSSRDTYGYTF. The CDR3 region has the DNA TGTGCCAGCAGCTCGAGGGACACCTATGGCTACACCTTC.